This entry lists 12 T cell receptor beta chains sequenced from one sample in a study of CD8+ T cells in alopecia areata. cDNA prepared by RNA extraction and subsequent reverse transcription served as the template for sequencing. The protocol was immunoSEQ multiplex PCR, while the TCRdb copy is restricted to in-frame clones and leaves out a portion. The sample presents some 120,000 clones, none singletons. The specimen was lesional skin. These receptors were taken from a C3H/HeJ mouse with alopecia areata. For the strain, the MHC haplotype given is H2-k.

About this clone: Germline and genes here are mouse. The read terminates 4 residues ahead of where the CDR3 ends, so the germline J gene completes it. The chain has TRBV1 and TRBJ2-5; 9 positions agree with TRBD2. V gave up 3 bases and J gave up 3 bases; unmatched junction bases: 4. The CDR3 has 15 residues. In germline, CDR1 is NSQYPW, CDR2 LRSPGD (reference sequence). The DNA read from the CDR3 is TGCACCTGCAGTGCGACTGGGGGCGTTCAAGAC. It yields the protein CTCSATGGVQD. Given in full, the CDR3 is CTCSATGGVQDTQYF.

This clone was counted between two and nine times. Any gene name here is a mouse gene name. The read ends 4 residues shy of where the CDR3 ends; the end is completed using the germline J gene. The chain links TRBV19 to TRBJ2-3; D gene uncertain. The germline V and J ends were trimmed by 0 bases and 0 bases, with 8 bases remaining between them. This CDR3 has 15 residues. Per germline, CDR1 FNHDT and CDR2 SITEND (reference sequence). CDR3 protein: CASSIAHSSAETLYF. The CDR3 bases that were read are TGTGCCAGCAGTATAGCTCACAGTAGTGCAGAA.

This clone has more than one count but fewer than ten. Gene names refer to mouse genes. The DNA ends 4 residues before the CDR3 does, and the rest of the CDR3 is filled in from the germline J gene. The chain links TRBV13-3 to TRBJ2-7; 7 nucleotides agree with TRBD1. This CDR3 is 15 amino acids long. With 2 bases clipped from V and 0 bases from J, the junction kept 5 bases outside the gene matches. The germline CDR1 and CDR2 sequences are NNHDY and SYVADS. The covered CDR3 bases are TGTGCCAGCAGTGAGCTGACAGGGAGCTCCTAT. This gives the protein CASSELTGSSY. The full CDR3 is CASSELTGSSYEQYF.

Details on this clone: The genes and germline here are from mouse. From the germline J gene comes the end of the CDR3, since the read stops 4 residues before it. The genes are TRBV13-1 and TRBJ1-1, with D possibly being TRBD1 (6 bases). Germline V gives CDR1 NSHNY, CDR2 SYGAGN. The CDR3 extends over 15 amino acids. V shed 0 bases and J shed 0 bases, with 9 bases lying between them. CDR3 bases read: TGTGCCAGCAGTGATGCGGGACAATCAAACACA. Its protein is CASSDAGQSNT. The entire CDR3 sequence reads CASSDAGQSNTEVFF.

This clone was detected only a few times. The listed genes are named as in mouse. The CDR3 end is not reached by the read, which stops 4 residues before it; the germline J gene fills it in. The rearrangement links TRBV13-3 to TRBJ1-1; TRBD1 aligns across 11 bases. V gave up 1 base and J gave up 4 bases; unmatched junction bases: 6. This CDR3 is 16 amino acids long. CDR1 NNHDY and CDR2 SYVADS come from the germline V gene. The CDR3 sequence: CASSDRDRGGSTEVFF. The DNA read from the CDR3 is TGTGCCAGCAGTGATCGGGACAGGGGGGGGAGCACA.

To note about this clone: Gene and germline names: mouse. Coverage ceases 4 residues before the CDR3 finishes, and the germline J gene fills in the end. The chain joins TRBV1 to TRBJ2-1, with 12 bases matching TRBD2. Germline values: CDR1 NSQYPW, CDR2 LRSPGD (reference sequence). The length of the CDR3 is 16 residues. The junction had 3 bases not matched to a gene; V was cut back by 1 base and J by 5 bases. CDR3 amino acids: CTCSAVRLGGHAEQFF. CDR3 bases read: TGCACCTGCAGTGCAGTCAGACTGGGGGGGCATGCT.

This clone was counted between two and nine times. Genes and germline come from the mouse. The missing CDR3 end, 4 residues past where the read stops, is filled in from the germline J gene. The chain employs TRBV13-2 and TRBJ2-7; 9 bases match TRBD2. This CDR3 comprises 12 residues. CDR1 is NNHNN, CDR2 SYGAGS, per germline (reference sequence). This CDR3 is CASDRLGDEQYF. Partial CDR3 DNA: TGTGCCAGCGACCGACTGGGGGAT.

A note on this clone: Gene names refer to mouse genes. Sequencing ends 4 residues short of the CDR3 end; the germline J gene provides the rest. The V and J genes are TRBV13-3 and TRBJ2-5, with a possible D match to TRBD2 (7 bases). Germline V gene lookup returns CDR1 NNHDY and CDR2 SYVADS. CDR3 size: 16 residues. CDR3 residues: CASSDRVWGAKDTQYF. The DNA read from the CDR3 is TGTGCCAGCAGTGATAGGGTGTGGGGGGCGAAGGAC. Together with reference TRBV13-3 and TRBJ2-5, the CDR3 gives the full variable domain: EAAVTQSPRSKVAVTGGKVTLSCHQTNNHDYMYWYRQDTGHGLRLIHYSYVADSTEKGDIPDGYKASRPSQENFSLILELASLSQTAVYFCASSDRVWGAKDTQYFGPGTRLLVL.

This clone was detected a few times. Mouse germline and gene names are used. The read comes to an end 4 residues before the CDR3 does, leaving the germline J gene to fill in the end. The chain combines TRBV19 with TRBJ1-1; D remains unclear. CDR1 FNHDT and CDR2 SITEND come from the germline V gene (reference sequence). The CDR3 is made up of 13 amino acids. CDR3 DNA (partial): TGTGCCAGCGGTCCCACAGAATCTCCA. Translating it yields CASGPTESP. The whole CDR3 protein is CASGPTESPEVFF.

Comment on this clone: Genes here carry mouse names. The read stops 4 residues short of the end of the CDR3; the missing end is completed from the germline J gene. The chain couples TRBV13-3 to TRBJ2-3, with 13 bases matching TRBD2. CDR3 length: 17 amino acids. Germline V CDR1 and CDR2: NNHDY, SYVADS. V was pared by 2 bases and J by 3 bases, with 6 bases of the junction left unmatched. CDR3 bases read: TGTGCCAGCAGTGACCGGACTGGGGGGGCGCAGGCAGAA. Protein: CASSDRTGGAQAE. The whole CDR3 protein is CASSDRTGGAQAETLYF.

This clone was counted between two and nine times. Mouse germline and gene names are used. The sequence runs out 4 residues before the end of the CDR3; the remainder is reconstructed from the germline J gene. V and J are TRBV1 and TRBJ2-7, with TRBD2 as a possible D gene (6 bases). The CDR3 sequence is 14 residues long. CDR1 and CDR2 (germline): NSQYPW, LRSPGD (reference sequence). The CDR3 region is CTCSASGGPYEQYF. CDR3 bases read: TGCACCTGCAGTGCCTCGGGGGGTCCGTAT.

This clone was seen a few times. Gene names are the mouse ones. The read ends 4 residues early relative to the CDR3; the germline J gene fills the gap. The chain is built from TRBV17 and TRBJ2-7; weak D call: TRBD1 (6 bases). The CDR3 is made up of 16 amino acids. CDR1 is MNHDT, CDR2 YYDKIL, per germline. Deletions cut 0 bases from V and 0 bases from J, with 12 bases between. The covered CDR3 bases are TGTGCTAGCAGTAGAGATCGGGGACAAAGCTCCTAT. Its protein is CASSRDRGQSSY. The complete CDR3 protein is CASSRDRGQSSYEQYF. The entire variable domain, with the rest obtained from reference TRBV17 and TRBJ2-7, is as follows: DTTVKQNPRYKLARVGKPVNLICSQTMNHDTMYWYQKKPNQAPKLLLFYYDKILNREADTFEKFQSSRPNNSFCSLYIGSAGLEYSAMYLCASSRDRGQSSYEQYFGPGTRLTVL.